This TCR beta chain was captured by sequencing in a study of CD8 T cells in Susac syndrome (dated 2019 in TCRdb). As for the study more broadly: Repertoire sequencing was used to test whether CD8+ T cell activation and differentiation in Susac syndrome was antigen driven.

Peripheral blood CD8+ and CD4+ T cells from healthy donors, Susac syndrome patients and multiple sclerosis patients were profiled by high-throughput TCR beta sequencing. Multiple sclerosis controls were treatment-naive patients with stable or active relapsing-remitting disease fulfilling revised McDonald criteria. Bulk CD8+ and CD4+ T cells were purified by magnetic negative isolation, while CD8+ TEMRA cells were enriched using FACS. Blood was collected in EDTA tubes and processed within 24 hours, with PBMCs isolated through density gradient centrifugation. PBMCs intended for TCR sequencing were cryopreserved in liquid nitrogen and thawed later in a water bath at 37 degrees C. The sorted or isolated CD4+, CD8+ and CD8+ TEMRA cells reached a purity of at least 90%. Of note for this clonotype: It lacks a known antigen. Within one base of it there is no much larger clone, and no base qualities were kept.

Overall results and qualifications from the work: The study acknowledged that relatively few individuals were included in the TCR sequencing and HLA analysis.

RNA was extracted using the RNeasy kit, and roughly 0.45 to 1 ug of the RNA was reverse transcribed with random hexamers. TCR beta CDR3 regions were amplified with the immunoSEQ multiplex PCR assay covering 54 Vbeta and 13 Jbeta segments. PCR amplification bias was corrected using a synthetic template baseline for primer optimization and computational correction. Concerning the study's data processing: Reads were assigned to V, D and J genes according to IMGT and analyzed in immunoSEQ Analyzer, with only productive sequences retained. Clonality was computed as one minus Shannon entropy normalized by log2 of the number of productive unique sequences. For each patient and control, public and private clones were evaluated within the 100 most prevalent clones. A clone was defined as Susac-specific if it was absent from the healthy and MS cohorts, from more than 850 published viral clones and from other ImmuneACCESS disease sequences. Using fastp trimming at Q25 and MiXCR clonotype assembly, TCRdb reanalyzed the public sequencing data and kept in-frame beta chains. CDR3 protein sequences are deduplicated, and each keeps its most common genes and DNA. V and J calls and clone size were set by TCRdb, not the authors. For this sample the table gives 180,000 or so distinct CDR3 sequences, of which about 95% were detected only once. Jointly, the top ten make up 0.093% of the sample.

The source material was CD4+ T cells from PBMCs. The source is a human donor with multiple sclerosis.

At the DNA level, the sequence is TGTGCCAGCAGCGTAGGTGGACAGCGATACGAGCAGTACTTC. Its coded protein is CASSVGGQRYEQYF. In this chain, TRBV9 is recombined with TRBJ2-7; matching of 6 bases hints at TRBD1 as the D gene. From the cysteine through the phenylalanine, the CDR3 covers 14 amino acids. The CDR3 DNA has 42 bases and is translated from base 1. The germline V gene provides CDR1 SGDLS and CDR2 YYNGEE. Trimming costs V 0 bases and J 4 bases, and their ends lie 11 bases apart.